This T cell receptor (beta chain) came from a study of blood T cells in healthy people across ages. Findings and caveats of the study: Naive and antigen-experienced cells could not be conclusively compared, given unsorted PBMCs.

It was with a sample-barcoded 5' primer and a J-beta primer mix that a second PCR of roughly 7 to 12 cycles was run. TCRdb reprocessed the 5' RACE reads via MiXCR and lists one record per CDR3 protein. The sample holds about 780,000 distinct CDR3 sequences, about a quarter seen once. The germline gives CDR1 SGHRS, CDR2 YFSETQ. The CDR3 extends over 15 amino acids. A note on this clonotype: The target antigen is unknown.

These same records also appear under a second study, on T cells of mothers and their children. That publication notes: Barcodes for each sample and 2-4 random nucleotides were added by the M1S primer used in the second PCR. The yield was over 9 million TCR beta CDR3 reads from each mother and about 3.2 million from each child.

The V and J genes are TRBV5-1 and TRBJ2-5, with D unclear. The J call could be wrong; TRBJ2-1 is a better fit for the DNA end. Sequenced material: blood. This receptor was obtained from a boy aged 5-17 years in good health. The CDR3 DNA sequence: TGCGCCAGCAGCTTGGCCGCCGACTCCTTCTATGAGCAGTTCTTC. Translation: CASSLAADSFYEQFF.